The 20 T cell receptor beta chains reported below all come from one sample, sequenced in a study of prognosis after radiotherapy for stage I lung cancer. From genomic DNA, two-round multiplex PCR was used to amplify TCR beta CDR3. Round-one PCR had primers specific to each TRBV and TRBJ gene. TCRdb reprocessed the multiplex PCR reads via MiXCR and lists one record per CDR3 protein. The repertoire has some 10,000 distinct CDR3 sequences, around 40% of them found once; the top ten carry approximately 50%. The sample was PBMCs, taken before or after stereotactic body radiation therapy (not recorded which). Receptor source: a donor over 45 with non-small cell lung cancer.

Points on this clonotype: At one end the junction does not follow the germline gene, possibly because of a read error. The chain joins TRBV27 to TRBJ2-3; TRBD2 might be the D (5 bases). From germline, CDR1 is MNHEY and CDR2 SMNVEV (reference sequence). The CDR3 is 14 residues long. The CDR3 nucleotides read TGTGCCAGCAGTCTCACTAGGTTAACAGATACGCGGTATTTT. Translated, it gives CASSLTRLTDTRYF.

The chain recombines TRBV5-1 with TRBJ1-3; possible D gene TRBD1, 5 bases. CDR1 SGHRS and CDR2 YFSETQ come from the germline V gene. CDR3 length equals 16 residues. V was shortened by 4 bases and J by 4 bases, with 18 bases between the two germline ends. CDR3 nucleotides: TGCGCCAGCAGCGAGGGGCTGGGGATAAGAGGAAACACCATATATTTT. Encoded protein: CASSEGLGIRGNTIYF.

At least ten counts were recorded for this clonotype. The chain couples TRBV5-6 to TRBJ2-3; no clear D gene. Trimming left V 0 bases short and J 0 bases short, with 5 bases between. The germline V gene encodes CDR1 SGHDT and CDR2 YYEEEE. This CDR3 has 14 residues. This CDR3 reads CASSLVWSTDTQYF. As DNA, the CDR3 is TGTGCCAGCAGCTTGGTGTGGAGCACAGATACGCAGTATTTT.

This clonotype is judged medium-sized. This chain joins TRBV6-1 and TRBJ1-2; 8 nucleotides agree with TRBD1. This CDR3 is built from 13 residues. Losses at the gene ends were 8 bases for V and 4 bases for J; bases not matched to a gene: 6. CDR1 MNHNS and CDR2 SASEGT come from the germline V gene. This CDR3 reads CASVEQGVYGYTF. In nucleotides, the CDR3 is TGTGCCAGCGTAGAACAGGGGGTCTATGGCTACACCTTC.

This clonotype has at least ten counts. The chain couples TRBV19 to TRBJ2-7; 10 nucleotides align to TRBD1. Germline CDR1 reads LNHDA; CDR2 reads SQIVND (reference sequence). With V trimmed by 4 bases and J by 6 bases, 9 bases remained unmatched. This CDR3 is 15 amino acids long. The CDR3 protein is CASSTKTGGFSEQYF. The DNA for the CDR3 is TGTGCCAGTAGTACCAAGACAGGGGGCTTTTCCGAGCAGTACTTC.

V gene TRBV20-1 combines with J gene TRBJ2-1; unclear D gene. Germline lookup yields CDR1 DFQATT and CDR2 SNEGSKA (reference sequence). The CDR3 runs to 14 residues. Trimming shortened V by 2 bases and J by 4 bases, and 12 bases separated the two germline ends. The CDR3 sequence is CSARHQKGYNEQFF. DNA of the CDR3: TGCAGTGCTAGACACCAGAAGGGTTACAATGAGCAGTTCTTC.

This chain connects TRBV7-9 to TRBJ1-4; 8 bases are a match to TRBD1. The CDR3 consists of 15 residues. V lost 5 bases to trimming and J lost 8 bases; unmatched junction nucleotides: 10. Germline assignment: CDR1 SEHNR and CDR2 FQNEAQ (reference sequence). CDR3 nucleotide sequence: TGTGCCAGCAGCCCACCGGACAGGGAGAGCGAAAAACTGTTTTTT. Residues: CASSPPDRESEKLFF.

With respect to this clonotype: This may stem from a read error, because a much larger clone lies one nucleotide away. The chain employs TRBV10-3 and TRBJ2-2; D is possibly TRBD1 (6 bases). CDR1 is ENHRY, CDR2 SYGVKD, per germline. The CDR3 length is 14 residues. CDR3 sequence (DNA): TGTGACATCGGAAGTGGACAGTACACCGGGGAGCTGTTTTTT. Translating it yields CDIGSGQYTGELFF.

This clonotype was counted many times. One base separates it from a far larger clone, so it is likely a read error. This chain connects TRBV9 to TRBJ2-1; tentative D call: TRBD1 (5 bases). The CDR3 loop spans 13 amino acids. From germline, CDR1 is SGDLS and CDR2 YYNGEE. V lost 4 bases, J lost 1 base, and 6 bases lay in between. This CDR3 is CASSRGSYNEQFF. CDR3 bases: TGTGCCAGCAGCAGGGGTTCCTACAATGAGCAGTTCTTC.

This clonotype was detected a few times. The chain has TRBV30 and TRBJ2-5; D gene unclear. The germline gives CDR1 GTSNPN, CDR2 SVGIG (reference sequence). V gave up 1 base and J gave up 4 bases, with 7 bases separating them. CDR3 length: 12 amino acids. The CDR3 sequence is CAWSATVETQYF. For the CDR3, the DNA is TGTGCCTGGAGTGCCACGGTAGAGACCCAGTACTTC. Variable domain in full (rest from reference TRBV30 and TRBJ2-5): SQTIHQWPATLVQPVGSPLSLECTVEGTSNPNLYWYRQAAGRGLQLLFYSVGIGQISSEVPQNLSASRPQDRQFILSSKKLLLSDSGFYLCAWSATVETQYFGPGTRLLVL.

This clonotype was detected many times. The J gene is TRBJ1-3, the V gene TRBV2; D is uncertain. CDR1 and CDR2 (germline): SNHLY, FYNNEI. Trimming removed 4 bases from V and 2 bases from J, with 9 bases in between. The CDR3 covers 14 residues. The chain's CDR3 is CASSVGKTGNTIYF. CDR3 bases: TGTGCCAGCAGTGTAGGGAAAACTGGAAACACCATATATTTT.

This clonotype was seen ten or more times. The chain links TRBV9 to TRBJ2-3, with TRBD2 matching 7 bases. The CDR3 is made up of 15 amino acids. Germline assignment: CDR1 SGDLS and CDR2 YYNGEE. The J segment lost 2 bases and the V segment lost 4 bases, leaving 7 bases of the junction unmatched. DNA for the CDR3: TGTGCCAGCAGCCATGGACTAGTAGACACAGATACGCAGTATTTT. Its translation: CASSHGLVDTDTQYF.

The V and J genes are TRBV28 and TRBJ2-5; a possible D gene is TRBD1 (6 bases). Trimming pared 4 bases from V and 2 bases from J, leaving 14 bases between. CDR1 MDHEN and CDR2 SYDVKM come from the germline V gene. This CDR3 contains 15 residues. The CDR3 DNA is TGTGCCAGCAGTTCGAGGGGGATAGGACAAGAGACCCAGTACTTC. It translates to CASSSRGIGQETQYF.

Concerning this clonotype itself: With only one base between it and a far larger clone, this is likely a read error. The CDR3 sequence is CASRTSGTFEQYF. DNA for the CDR3: TGTGCCAGCAGAACTAGCGGGACTTTCGAGCAGTACTTC. J is TRBJ2-7 and V is TRBV6-1, with 10 bases aligning to TRBD2. V shed 6 bases and J 6 bases; nucleotides not matched to a gene: 5. The CDR3 length is 13 residues. Germline values: CDR1 MNHNS, CDR2 SASEGT.

The CDR3 loop reads CASSFLAGKNEQFF. The CDR3, as DNA: TGTGCCAGCAGCTTCCTAGCGGGAAAGAATGAGCAGTTCTTC. The chain combines TRBV7-2 with TRBJ2-1, with TRBD2 matching over 9 bases. The germline V gene encodes CDR1 SGHTA and CDR2 FQGNSA. The trim removed 3 bases at V and 7 bases at J, leaving 4 bases unmatched. The CDR3 consists of 14 residues. Filled out from reference TRBV7-2 and TRBJ2-1, the complete variable domain reads GAGVSQSPSNKVTEKGKDVELRCDPISGHTALYWYRQSLGQGLEFLIYFQGNSAPDKSGLPSDRFSAERTGGSVSTLTIQRTQQEDSAVYLCASSFLAGKNEQFFGPGTRLTVL.

The chain combines TRBV6-1 with TRBJ1-3, with D possibly TRBD1 on 5 matching bases. CDR1 is MNHNS and CDR2 is SASEGT in the germline V gene. This CDR3 region has 15 residues. The V gene lost 7 bases and the J gene lost 2 bases, with 15 bases spanning the gap. CDR3 in amino acids: CASISTGGAGNTIYF. CDR3 coding DNA: TGTGCCAGCATCTCTACTGGGGGGGCTGGAAACACCATATATTTT.

Concerning this clonotype itself: It differs at one base from a far larger clone, so likely a read error. V usage is TRBV6-4 and J usage is TRBJ2-5, with 8 positions matching TRBD1. Unmatched junction bases numbered 13, after V lost 5 bases and J lost 5 bases. The CDR3 runs 16 residues. CDR1 is MRHNA, CDR2 SNTAGT, per germline. This chain's CDR3 is CASSYNWTGQKETQYF. Here the CDR3 DNA reads TGTGCCAGCAGTTATAACTGGACAGGGCAAAAGGAGACCCAGTACTTC.

This clonotype appeared many times. The chain links TRBV20-1 to TRBJ1-1, with D hard to call. The germline V and J ends were trimmed by 3 bases and 4 bases, with 9 bases remaining between them. This CDR3 is 12 amino acids long. Germline V gene sequence: CDR1 DFQATT, CDR2 SNEGSKA (reference sequence). The CDR3: CSARIPTTEAFF. For the CDR3, the DNA is TGCAGTGCTAGGATCCCCACCACTGAAGCTTTCTTT.

This clonotype was detected many times. J is TRBJ2-3 and V is TRBV12-3 or TRBV12-4, with TRBD1 identical over 9 bases. V shed 6 bases, J shed 3 bases, and the junction held 1 base outside the gene matches. The CDR3 sequence is 13 residues long. The chain's CDR3 is CASSGQGTDTQYF. The CDR3 DNA is TGTGCCAGCAGCGGACAGGGGACAGATACGCAGTATTTT.

This clonotype was detected ten times or more. The chain links TRBV19 to TRBJ2-1, with a weak D call TRBD2 (5 bases). The CDR3 runs 15 residues. Germline CDR1 and CDR2: LNHDA and SQIVND (reference sequence). Trimming shortened V by 4 bases and J by 2 bases, and 12 bases separated the two germline ends. CDR3 in DNA: TGTGCCAGTAGTACGGCCAGCGGACCCTACAATGAGCAGTTCTTC. Translation: CASSTASGPYNEQFF.